The sequence of this TCR beta chain was determined in a study of cytomegalovirus exposure and HLA in healthy donors. From germline, CDR1 is PRHDT and CDR2 FYEKMQ (reference sequence). After removal of 4 bases from V and 3 bases from J, the junction contained 18 bases not matched to a gene. CDR3 size: 19 residues. Primers: 60 Vbeta forward and 13 Jbeta reverse. Method: immunoSEQ multiplex PCR; TCRdb's copy keeps in-frame clones and lacks some. The sample lists around 120,000 clones; 55% to 75% were seen once. The rearrangement uses TRBV13 and TRBJ2-3; 8 nucleotides match TRBD2. Sequencing was carried out using PBMCs. The origin of this receptor is a human donor in good health. The CDR3 is CASSSYADPGTRGTDTQYF. Here the CDR3 DNA reads TGTGCCAGCAGCTCGTACGCGGACCCCGGGACTAGGGGTACAGATACGCAGTATTTT.